These 5 T cell receptor beta chains were sequenced from one sample in a study of T cell responses to AZD1222 COVID-19 vaccine. The assay was immunoSEQ multiplex PCR, and TCRdb's table has in-frame clones only and misses some. The sample holds around 120,000 clones, just over 90% seen once. The source was peripheral blood, collected 28 days after the second AZD1222 dose. The origin of the receptors is an adult who received the AZD1222 COVID-19 vaccine.

The chain carries TRBV29-1 and TRBJ2-3, with 9 bases lining up with TRBD2. Germline CDR1 reads SQVTM; CDR2 reads ANQGSEA. The CDR3 extends over 14 amino acids. V shed 3 bases, J shed 5 bases, and the junction held 6 bases outside the gene matches. CDR3 in DNA: TGCAGCGTTGATGTAGCGGGAGTAGAAGATACGCAGTATTTT. Protein: CSVDVAGVEDTQYF.

The rearrangement uses TRBV9 and TRBJ2-7, with 7 bases matching TRBD2. In germline, CDR1 is SGDLS, CDR2 YYNGEE. Trimming cost V 0 bases and J 3 bases; bases outside gene matches: 12. The CDR3 is made up of 17 amino acids. The CDR3 spells CASSVGTETSSYYEQYF. The CDR3, as DNA: TGTGCCAGCAGCGTAGGGACCGAGACTAGCAGCTACTACGAGCAGTACTTC. The complete variable domain, with remaining parts taken from reference TRBV9 and TRBJ2-7, reads DSGVTQTPKHLITATGQRVTLRCSPRSGDLSVYWYQQSLDQGLQFLIQYYNGEERAKGNILERFSAQQFPDLHSELNLSSLELGDSALYFCASSVGTETSSYYEQYFGPGTRLTVT.

The CDR3 is CATSREQSSGNTIYF. CDR3 sequence (DNA): TGTGCCACCAGCAGGGAACAGAGCTCTGGAAACACCATATATTTT. This rearrangement joins TRBV15 to TRBJ1-3, with D hard to call. V was trimmed by 3 bases and J by 0 bases, leaving 9 bases between them. Germline values: CDR1 LNHNV, CDR2 YYDKDF (reference sequence). The CDR3 covers 15 residues.

This chain connects TRBV7-2 to TRBJ1-1; D uncertain. CDR3 length equals 14 residues. Germline CDR1 reads SGHTA; CDR2 reads FQGNSA. V lost 7 bases to trimming and J lost 4 bases, with 16 bases between them. CDR3 loop: CASTLKPAGTEAFF. CDR3 DNA: TGTGCCAGCACTCTAAAGCCCGCAGGCACTGAAGCTTTCTTT. The complete variable domain, with remaining parts taken from reference TRBV7-2 and TRBJ1-1, reads GAGVSQSPSNKVTEKGKDVELRCDPISGHTALYWYRQSLGQGLEFLIYFQGNSAPDKSGLPSDRFSAERTGGSVSTLTIQRTQQEDSAVYLCASTLKPAGTEAFFGQGTRLTVV.

The chain combines TRBV5-1 with TRBJ2-7; D remains ambiguous. Trimming stripped 0 bases from V and 0 bases from J, with 10 bases between. The CDR3 loop spans 15 amino acids. The germline CDR1 and CDR2 sequences are SGHRS and YFSETQ. The CDR3 is CASSLEGRPSYEQYF. The CDR3 DNA is TGCGCCAGCAGCTTGGAGGGCAGGCCCTCCTACGAGCAGTACTTC. Supplemented by reference TRBV5-1 and TRBJ2-7, the full variable domain reads KAGVTQTPRYLIKTRGQQVTLSCSPISGHRSVSWYQQTPGQGLQFLFEYFSETQRNKGNFPGRFSGRQFSNSRSEMNVSTLELGDSALYLCASSLEGRPSYEQYFGPGTRLTVT.